This T cell receptor (beta chain) emerged from a study of shared clonotypes between healthy human individuals. Study-wide points: Clonotype sharing among donors was thought likely to change with sequencing depth.

The germline CDR1 and CDR2 sequences are SQVTM and ANQGSEA. The V end lost 4 bases, the J end lost 1 base, and 9 bases lay between the germline ends. CDR3 length: 13 residues. For this clone: As yet, its antigen is unknown.

This table comes from immunoSEQ multiplex PCR, and its TCRdb copy is limited to in-frame clones, with some not included. The repertoire holds 550,000 to 600,000 clones, with roughly 98% as singletons. Naive CD8 cells, CD45RO-negative and positively selected for CCR7, excluded terminally differentiated effector memory CD45RA+ cells. Healthy adults negative for HIV, lacking recent acute infections or vaccinations, served as donors. All the donors were Caucasian adults who lived in Nashville, Tennessee. The sequence was collected from a man aged 25-45 years in good health. The sample taken for sequencing was naive CD8+ T cells sorted from blood. The genes are TRBV29-1 and TRBJ2-3; D perhaps matches TRBD2 (5 bases). CDR3 DNA sequence: TGCAGCGTTGGCGGGCCTCGCACAGATACGCAGTATTTT. Its translation is CSVGGPRTDTQYF.